These T cell receptor beta chains were read from a single sample in a study of blood T cells in healthy people across ages. TCRdb itself ran the 5' RACE reads through MiXCR, one entry per CDR3 protein. The table records around 900,000 distinct CDR3 sequences, 51% of them present only once. Sequenced: blood. The source is a woman in her sixties or seventies in good health. Both conserved end residues are part of each CDR3. Each record gives: CDR3 protein, CDR3 DNA, J gene, V gene, clone size, D gene. The D gene is left open where the match is weak. Where a row states a size, it is once, few, many or the class of an expanded clone; other rows omit it.

cdr3_aa: CSARDWAVGYEQYF
cdr3_nt: TGCAGTGCTAGAGATTGGGCTGTCGGCTACGAGCAGTACTTC
j_call: TRBJ2-7
v_call: TRBV20-1
clone_size: NA
d_call: NA

cdr3_aa: CASSPRGYFGSYEQYF
cdr3_nt: TGTGCCAGCAGCCCTCGGGGATACTTTGGCTCCTACGAGCAGTACTTC
j_call: TRBJ2-7
v_call: TRBV7-9
clone_size: few
d_call: NA

cdr3_aa: CASSQVPSGGTGTRADTQYF
cdr3_nt: TGTGCCAGCAGCCAAGTCCCCAGCGGTGGGACAGGGACACGGGCAGATACGCAGTATTTT
j_call: TRBJ2-3
v_call: TRBV3-1
clone_size: NA
d_call: TRBD1

cdr3_aa: CSVEGGGSEQYFGPGTYF
cdr3_nt: NA
j_call: TRBJ2-7
v_call: TRBV29-1
clone_size: NA
d_call: NA

cdr3_aa: CASSFIRDTQYF
cdr3_nt: TGTGCCAGCAGCTTTATACGGGATACGCAGTATTTT
j_call: TRBJ2-3
v_call: TRBV5-6
clone_size: few
d_call: NA

cdr3_aa: CASSQDEDPYQETQYF
cdr3_nt: TGTGCCAGCAGCCAAGACGAGGACCCGTACCAAGAGACCCAGTACTTC
j_call: TRBJ2-5
v_call: TRBV3-1
clone_size: few
d_call: NA

cdr3_aa: CAWSRNSPLHF
cdr3_nt: TGTGCCTGGAGCCGGAATTCACCCCTCCACTTT
j_call: TRBJ1-6
v_call: TRBV30
clone_size: NA
d_call: NA

cdr3_aa: CSVIGVGAGELFF
cdr3_nt: TGCAGCGTTATCGGGGTTGGCGCCGGGGAGCTGTTTTTT
j_call: TRBJ2-2
v_call: TRBV29-1
clone_size: NA
d_call: NA

cdr3_aa: CASSPYVEDTQYF
cdr3_nt: TGCGCCAGCAGCCCCTATGTCGAAGATACGCAGTATTTT
j_call: TRBJ2-3
v_call: TRBV4-1
clone_size: many
d_call: NA

cdr3_aa: CSVGLAGAKNIQYF
cdr3_nt: TGCAGCGTTGGGTTGGCGGGGGCCAAAAACATTCAGTACTTC
j_call: TRBJ2-4
v_call: TRBV29-1
clone_size: few
d_call: NA

cdr3_aa: CASSRGLAGAGTSTDTQYF
cdr3_nt: TGCGCCAGCAGCAGGGGACTAGCGGGAGCTGGGACTAGCACAGATACGCAGTATTTT
j_call: TRBJ2-3
v_call: TRBV5-1
clone_size: NA
d_call: TRBD2

cdr3_aa: CASSLDRAHNSPLHF
cdr3_nt: TGTGCCAGCAGCTTAGACAGAGCCCATAATTCACCCCTCCACTTT
j_call: TRBJ1-6
v_call: TRBV7-8
clone_size: NA
d_call: NA

cdr3_aa: CASSLNRGSDEQYF
cdr3_nt: TGTGCCAGCAGCTTAAACAGGGGGAGCGACGAGCAGTACTTC
j_call: TRBJ2-7
v_call: TRBV7-6
clone_size: few
d_call: TRBD1

cdr3_aa: CASSLPGTGSPPHF
cdr3_nt: TGTGCCAGCAGTTTGCCAGGGACCGGCTCACCCCCCCACTTT
j_call: TRBJ1-6
v_call: TRBV28
clone_size: NA
d_call: NA

cdr3_aa: CASAGGSFIYEQYF
cdr3_nt: TGTGCCAGCGCAGGGGGGTCTTTTATCTACGAGCAGTACTTC
j_call: TRBJ2-7
v_call: TRBV12-3/TRBV12-4
clone_size: NA
d_call: NA

cdr3_aa: CAIQSTEAFF
cdr3_nt: TGTGCTATCCAATCCACTGAAGCTTTCTTT
j_call: TRBJ1-1
v_call: TRBV6-5
clone_size: NA
d_call: NA

cdr3_aa: CAWLSYNEQYF
cdr3_nt: TGCGCATGGCTCTCCTACAATGAGCAGTACTTC
j_call: TRBJ2-7
v_call: TRBV20-1
clone_size: NA
d_call: NA

cdr3_aa: CASSDGQGEREKLFF
cdr3_nt: TGTGCCAGCAGTGATGGACAGGGCGAGAGGGAAAAACTGTTTTTT
j_call: TRBJ1-4
v_call: TRBV25-1
clone_size: few
d_call: TRBD1

cdr3_aa: CSAPGGRDRGLYNEQFF
cdr3_nt: TGCAGTGCGCCAGGAGGCCGGGACAGGGGTTTATACAATGAGCAGTTCTTC
j_call: TRBJ2-1
v_call: TRBV20-1
clone_size: NA
d_call: TRBD1

cdr3_aa: CAWTYRGPYEQYF
cdr3_nt: TGTGCCTGGACTTACAGGGGGCCCTACGAGCAGTACTTC
j_call: TRBJ2-7
v_call: TRBV30
clone_size: few
d_call: TRBD1

cdr3_aa: CASSLAWSYEQYF
cdr3_nt: TGTGCCAGCAGCTTAGCTTGGAGCTACGAGCAGTACTTC
j_call: TRBJ2-7
v_call: TRBV7-8
clone_size: once
d_call: NA

cdr3_aa: CASSPGQGKGYTF
cdr3_nt: TGTGCCAGCAGTCCCGGACAGGGGAAGGGCTACACCTTC
j_call: TRBJ1-2
v_call: TRBV6-6
clone_size: once
d_call: TRBD1

cdr3_aa: CSARLAAQYF
cdr3_nt: TGCAGTGCCCGACTAGCGGCGCAGTATTTT
j_call: TRBJ2-3
v_call: TRBV20-1
clone_size: NA
d_call: TRBD2

cdr3_aa: CASTKQGVDEQYF
cdr3_nt: TGTGCCAGCACCAAACAGGGGGTCGACGAGCAGTACTTC
j_call: TRBJ2-7
v_call: TRBV2
clone_size: NA
d_call: TRBD1

cdr3_aa: CASSPGGTSGRAFYNEQFF
cdr3_nt: TGTGCCAGCAGCCCTGGGGGGACTAGCGGGAGGGCCTTCTACAATGAGCAGTTCTTC
j_call: TRBJ2-1
v_call: TRBV21-1
clone_size: NA
d_call: NA

cdr3_aa: CASSPASSGTDTQYF
cdr3_nt: TGTGCCAGCAGCCCGGCTTCGAGCGGCACAGATACGCAGTATTTT
j_call: TRBJ2-3
v_call: TRBV7-2
clone_size: NA
d_call: NA

cdr3_aa: CSARGIFGTNTGELFF
cdr3_nt: TGCAGTGCTAGGGGGATCTTTGGTACGAACACCGGGGAGCTGTTTTTT
j_call: TRBJ2-2
v_call: TRBV20-1
clone_size: NA
d_call: NA

cdr3_aa: CASSDGERLYEQYF
cdr3_nt: TGTGCCAGCAGTGACGGAGAGAGGCTCTACGAGCAGTACTTC
j_call: TRBJ2-7
v_call: TRBV6-5
clone_size: NA
d_call: NA

cdr3_aa: CASSPPQGIGNNQPQHF
cdr3_nt: TGTGCCAGCAGCCCCCCGCAGGGGATCGGAAACAATCAGCCCCAGCATTTT
j_call: TRBJ1-5
v_call: TRBV7-2
clone_size: NA
d_call: NA

cdr3_aa: CASSGDLTAPYEQYF
cdr3_nt: TGCGCCAGCAGCGGGGATTTGACAGCCCCCTACGAGCAGTACTTC
j_call: TRBJ2-7
v_call: TRBV4-3
clone_size: NA
d_call: NA

cdr3_aa: CASSYSIGLGAGTQYF
cdr3_nt: TGTGCCAGCAGTTACTCGATTGGCCTAGGGGCTGGGACCCAGTACTTC
j_call: TRBJ2-5
v_call: TRBV6-5
clone_size: few
d_call: NA

cdr3_aa: CASSQGQVGYEQYF
cdr3_nt: TGTGCCAGCAGCCAAGGACAAGTCGGTTACGAGCAGTACTTC
j_call: TRBJ2-7
v_call: TRBV14
clone_size: once
d_call: NA

cdr3_aa: CASSGQGPSYEQYF
cdr3_nt: TGTGCCAGCAGCGGACAGGGTCCTTCCTACGAGCAGTACTTC
j_call: TRBJ2-7
v_call: TRBV12-3/TRBV12-4
clone_size: NA
d_call: TRBD1

cdr3_aa: CASSRSGTSSYNEQYF
cdr3_nt: TGTGCCAGCAGCCGTAGCGGGACGAGCTCCTACAATGAGCAGTACTTC
j_call: TRBJ2-7
v_call: TRBV6-5
clone_size: NA
d_call: TRBD2

cdr3_aa: CATSDPGTVMDTQYF
cdr3_nt: TGTGCCACCAGTGACCCCGGGACAGTCATGGACACGCAGTATTTT
j_call: TRBJ2-3
v_call: TRBV24-1
clone_size: NA
d_call: TRBD1

cdr3_aa: CASSLADSAYEQYF
cdr3_nt: TGTGCCAGCAGCTTAGCAGATTCGGCCTACGAGCAGTACTTC
j_call: TRBJ2-7
v_call: TRBV7-6
clone_size: NA
d_call: NA

cdr3_aa: CATSTRDGAYEQYF
cdr3_nt: TGTGCCACCAGCACCCGGGACGGGGCCTACGAGCAGTACTTC
j_call: TRBJ2-7
v_call: TRBV15
clone_size: once
d_call: NA

cdr3_aa: CASSYWSGKLRDGELFF
cdr3_nt: TGTGCCAGCAGTTACTGGTCCGGGAAACTTCGTGACGGGGAGCTGTTTTTT
j_call: TRBJ2-2
v_call: TRBV6-6
clone_size: NA
d_call: NA

cdr3_aa: CASRDSDRPHQPQHF
cdr3_nt: TGTGCCAGCAGGGACTCGGACAGGCCTCATCAGCCCCAGCATTTT
j_call: TRBJ1-5
v_call: TRBV12-3/TRBV12-4
clone_size: NA
d_call: TRBD1

cdr3_aa: CASRTGLVNEQYF
cdr3_nt: TGTGCCAGCAGGACAGGGTTAGTCAACGAGCAGTACTTC
j_call: TRBJ2-7
v_call: TRBV7-9
clone_size: NA
d_call: TRBD1

cdr3_aa: CAGSSSTGTFSYEQYF
cdr3_nt: TGTGCCGGCAGTTCCTCGACAGGGACCTTCTCCTACGAGCAGTACTTC
j_call: TRBJ2-7
v_call: TRBV27
clone_size: once
d_call: TRBD1

cdr3_aa: CASSVGARADTDTQYF
cdr3_nt: TGTGCCAGCAGCGTAGGGGCACGGGCTGACACAGATACGCAGTATTTT
j_call: TRBJ2-3
v_call: TRBV9
clone_size: NA
d_call: NA

cdr3_aa: CASSSLVFRTSTDTQYF
cdr3_nt: TGTGCCAGCAGTTCCCTTGTCTTTAGAACTAGCACAGATACGCAGTATTTT
j_call: TRBJ2-3
v_call: TRBV12-3/TRBV12-4
clone_size: NA
d_call: NA

cdr3_aa: CATLGDRGIGEQYF
cdr3_nt: TGCGCCACCCTCGGGGACAGGGGTATTGGTGAGCAGTACTTC
j_call: TRBJ2-7
v_call: TRBV4-1
clone_size: NA
d_call: TRBD1

cdr3_aa: CASSQAGGVLLDTEAFF
cdr3_nt: TGTGCCAGCAGCCAAGCAGGGGGTGTCTTATTAGACACTGAAGCTTTCTTT
j_call: TRBJ1-1
v_call: TRBV3-1
clone_size: NA
d_call: TRBD1

cdr3_aa: CASSPSASLYEQYF
cdr3_nt: TGTGCCAGCAGCCCCTCGGCTTCTCTTTACGAGCAGTACTTC
j_call: TRBJ2-7
v_call: TRBV7-2
clone_size: few
d_call: NA

cdr3_aa: CASRGASGTTSLYNEQFF
cdr3_nt: TGTGCCAGCAGAGGGGCTAGCGGGACCACCTCCTTATACAATGAGCAGTTCTTC
j_call: TRBJ2-1
v_call: TRBV6-1
clone_size: NA
d_call: TRBD2

cdr3_aa: CSVTLAGISYEQYF
cdr3_nt: TGCAGCGTGACACTAGCGGGTATCTCCTACGAGCAGTACTTC
j_call: TRBJ2-7
v_call: TRBV29-1
clone_size: NA
d_call: TRBD2

cdr3_aa: CASSQTGALGEQYF
cdr3_nt: TGTGCCAGCAGTCAGACAGGGGCCCTAGGGGAGCAGTACTTC
j_call: TRBJ2-7
v_call: TRBV28
clone_size: few
d_call: TRBD1

cdr3_aa: CASSPTALAVNTQYF
cdr3_nt: TGTGCCAGCAGCCCAACGGCACTAGCAGTAAATACGCAGTATTTT
j_call: TRBJ2-3
v_call: TRBV11-1
clone_size: few
d_call: NA

cdr3_aa: CASTRPSGLRETQYF
cdr3_nt: TGTGCCAGCACCCGCCCTAGCGGGTTAAGAGAGACCCAGTACTTC
j_call: TRBJ2-5
v_call: TRBV28
clone_size: few
d_call: TRBD2

cdr3_aa: CASSQRHADPEAFF
cdr3_nt: TGCGCCAGCAGCCAACGGCACGCAGATCCTGAAGCTTTCTTT
j_call: TRBJ1-1
v_call: TRBV4-1
clone_size: NA
d_call: NA

cdr3_aa: CASSSSDRGETQYF
cdr3_nt: TGTGCCAGCAGCTCCTCGGACAGGGGTGAGACCCAGTACTTC
j_call: TRBJ2-5
v_call: TRBV7-9
clone_size: NA
d_call: TRBD1

cdr3_aa: CASSDRGGLIKNIQYF
cdr3_nt: TGTGCCAGCAGCGATCGAGGAGGCCTAATAAAAAACATTCAGTACTTC
j_call: TRBJ2-4
v_call: TRBV27
clone_size: NA
d_call: NA

cdr3_aa: CSAQVDRKMNTEAFF
cdr3_nt: TGCAGTGCTCAGGTGGACAGGAAAATGAACACTGAAGCTTTCTTT
j_call: TRBJ1-1
v_call: TRBV20-1
clone_size: NA
d_call: TRBD1

cdr3_aa: CASSPSSLGASGANVLTF
cdr3_nt: TGTGCCAGCTCACCGTCTTCGTTAGGGGCCTCTGGGGCCAACGTCCTGACTTTC
j_call: TRBJ2-6
v_call: TRBV18
clone_size: NA
d_call: NA

cdr3_aa: CATSRAEGSYEQYF
cdr3_nt: TGTGCCACCAGCAGAGCCGAGGGGTCCTACGAGCAGTACTTC
j_call: TRBJ2-7
v_call: TRBV15
clone_size: NA
d_call: NA